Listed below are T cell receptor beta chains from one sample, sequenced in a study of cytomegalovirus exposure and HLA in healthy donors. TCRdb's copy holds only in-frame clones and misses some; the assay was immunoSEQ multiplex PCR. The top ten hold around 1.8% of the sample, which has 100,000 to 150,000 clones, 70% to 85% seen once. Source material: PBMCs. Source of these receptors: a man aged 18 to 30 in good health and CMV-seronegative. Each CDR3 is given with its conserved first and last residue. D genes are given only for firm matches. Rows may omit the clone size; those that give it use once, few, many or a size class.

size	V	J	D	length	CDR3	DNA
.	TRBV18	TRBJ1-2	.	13	CASSPLEDYGYTF	TGTGCCAGCTCACCTCTAGAGGACTATGGCTACACCTTC
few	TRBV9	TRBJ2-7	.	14	CASSPRDGAYEQYF	TGTGCCAGCAGCCCGCGGGACGGAGCCTACGAGCAGTACTTC
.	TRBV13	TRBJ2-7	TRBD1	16	CASSFGRGQGRGEQYF	TGTGCCAGCAGTTTTGGACGGGGACAGGGGAGGGGAGAGCAGTACTTC
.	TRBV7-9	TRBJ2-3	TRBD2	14	CATHRDYHTDTQYF	TGTGCCACTCACCGGGACTATCACACAGATACGCAGTATTTT
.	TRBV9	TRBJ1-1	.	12	CASSDRAGEAFF	TGTGCCAGCAGCGACAGAGCGGGTGAAGCTTTCTTT
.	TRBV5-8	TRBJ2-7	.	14	CASSPRVGGYEQYF	TGTGCCAGCAGCCCTCGGGTGGGGGGCTACGAGCAGTACTTC
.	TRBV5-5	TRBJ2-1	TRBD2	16	CASSSLAGSSYNEQFF	TGTGCCAGCAGCTCCCTAGCGGGGAGCTCCTACAATGAGCAGTTCTTC
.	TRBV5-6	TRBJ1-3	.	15	CASSSYIFSGNTIYF	TGTGCCAGCAGCTCCTATATCTTCTCTGGAAACACCATATATTTT
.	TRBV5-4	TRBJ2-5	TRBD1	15	CASSLETGIGQTQYF	TGTGCCAGCAGCTTGGAGACAGGGATCGGACAGACCCAGTACTTC
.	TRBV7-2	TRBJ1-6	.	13	CASSPQRGRPLHF	TGTGCCAGCAGCCCCCAGCGGGGCCGGCCCCTCCACTTT
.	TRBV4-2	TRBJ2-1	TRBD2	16	CASSPLTSGGAGEQFF	TGTGCCAGCAGCCCGCTGACTAGCGGGGGGGCAGGTGAGCAGTTCTTC
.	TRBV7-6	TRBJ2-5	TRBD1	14	CASSWQGVQETQYF	TGTGCCAGCAGCTGGCAGGGGGTTCAAGAGACCCAGTACTTC
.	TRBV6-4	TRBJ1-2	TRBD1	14	CASSVTGGAGGYTF	TGTGCCAGCAGTGTTACAGGGGGCGCAGGTGGCTACACCTTC
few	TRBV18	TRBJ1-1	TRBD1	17	CASSRNRGRLKNTEAFF	TGTGCCAGCTCACGAAACAGGGGGCGCCTGAAAAACACTGAAGCTTTCTTT
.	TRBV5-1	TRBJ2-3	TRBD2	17	CASSLAGGAGGTDTQYF	TGCGCCAGCAGCTTGGCGGGGGGGGCCGGGGGGACAGATACGCAGTATTTT
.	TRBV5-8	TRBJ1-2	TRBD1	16	CASSSGQGVRIYGYTF	TGTGCCAGCAGCTCTGGACAGGGGGTCAGGATCTATGGCTACACCTTC
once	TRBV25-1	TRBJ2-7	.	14	CASAWGKGAYEQYF	TGTGCCAGCGCCTGGGGAAAGGGGGCCTACGAGCAGTACTTC
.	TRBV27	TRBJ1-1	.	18	CASRASVLGGPMNTEAFF	TGTGCCAGCAGGGCCTCGGTTTTAGGGGGTCCGATGAACACTGAAGCTTTCTTT
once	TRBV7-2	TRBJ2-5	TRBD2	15	CASSRRHGGQETQYF	TGTGCCAGCAGCCGACGACACGGGGGGCAAGAGACCCAGTACTTC
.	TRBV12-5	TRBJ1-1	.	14	CASGEGVMNTEAFF	TGTGCTAGTGGCGAAGGGGTTATGAACACTGAAGCTTTCTTT
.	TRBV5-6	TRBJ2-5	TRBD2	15	CASSVVRGGKRTQYF	TGTGCCAGCAGCGTAGTGCGGGGGGGCAAGAGGACCCAGTACTTC
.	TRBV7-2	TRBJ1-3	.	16	CASSLTTGYSGNTIYF	TGTGCCAGCAGCCTAACGACGGGTTACTCTGGAAACACCATATATTTT
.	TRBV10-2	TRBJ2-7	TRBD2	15	CASSDRVAGGYEQYF	TGCGCCAGCAGTGATCGGGTAGCGGGGGGATACGAGCAGTACTTC
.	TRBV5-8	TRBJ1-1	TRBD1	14	CASSFDRVGTEAFF	TGTGCCAGCAGCTTCGACAGGGTAGGCACTGAAGCTTTCTTT
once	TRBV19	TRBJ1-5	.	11	CATLRGQPQHF	TGTGCCACCCTAAGAGGTCAGCCCCAGCATTTT
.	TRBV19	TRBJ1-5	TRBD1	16	CASSSDRGYSNQPQHF	TGTGCCAGTAGTAGCGACAGGGGCTATAGCAATCAGCCCCAGCATTTT
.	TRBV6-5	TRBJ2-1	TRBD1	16	CASSYSLAGGDVEQFF	TGTGCCAGCAGTTACTCCTTGGCAGGGGGTGACGTTGAGCAGTTCTTC
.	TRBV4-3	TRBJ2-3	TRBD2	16	CASSQDLGGGADTQYF	TGCGCCAGCAGCCAAGATCTCGGCGGGGGGGCAGATACGCAGTATTTT
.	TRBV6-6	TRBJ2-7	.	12	CASAGRGYEQYF	TGTGCCAGCGCCGGACGAGGGTACGAGCAGTACTTC
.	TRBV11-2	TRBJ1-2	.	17	CASSSIRDTSANYGYTF	TGTGCCAGCAGCTCGATCCGGGACACCTCCGCGAACTATGGCTACACCTTC
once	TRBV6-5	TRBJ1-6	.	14	CASSYGAGNSPLHF	TGTGCCAGCAGTTACGGGGCTGGGAATTCACCCCTCCACTTT
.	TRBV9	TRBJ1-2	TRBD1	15	CASSVAAGGVIGYTF	TGTGCCAGCAGCGTAGCGGCAGGGGGTGTCATTGGCTACACCTTC
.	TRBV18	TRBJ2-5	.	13	CASSPDSKETQYF	TGTGCCAGCTCACCAGACAGCAAAGAGACCCAGTACTTC
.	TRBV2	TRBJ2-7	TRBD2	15	CASKSTSGGPYEQYF	TGTGCCAGCAAATCGACTAGCGGGGGGCCCTACGAGCAGTACTTC
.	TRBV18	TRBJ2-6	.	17	CASSPREQSSGANVLTF	TGTGCCAGCTCACCAAGGGAACAATCCTCTGGGGCCAACGTCCTGACTTTT
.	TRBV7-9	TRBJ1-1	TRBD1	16	CASSSDRTGKNTEAFF	TGTGCCAGCAGCTCCGACCGGACAGGGAAGAACACTGAAGCTTTCTTT
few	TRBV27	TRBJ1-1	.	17	CASSPNRGAGENTEAFF	TGTGCCAGCAGCCCTAATCGGGGGGCAGGGGAGAACACTGAAGCTTTCTTT
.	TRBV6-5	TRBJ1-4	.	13	CASSFPGNEKLFF	TGTGCCAGCAGTTTCCCGGGGAATGAAAAACTGTTTTTT
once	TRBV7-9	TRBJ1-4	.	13	CSSSYQGWEKLFF	TGTTCCAGCAGCTACCAGGGGTGGGAAAAACTGTTTTTT
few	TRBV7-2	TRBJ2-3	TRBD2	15	CASSPASGGTDTQYF	TGTGCCAGCAGCCCCGCTAGCGGGGGAACAGATACGCAGTATTTT
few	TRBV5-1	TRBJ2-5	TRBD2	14	CASSPGLSGETQYF	TGCGCCAGCAGCCCGGGACTATCCGGGGAGACCCAGTACTTC
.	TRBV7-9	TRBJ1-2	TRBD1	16	CASSLSQGQAGYGYTF	TGTGCCAGCAGCTTAAGTCAGGGACAGGCGGGCTATGGCTACACCTTC
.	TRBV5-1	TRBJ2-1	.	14	CASRIPSNADEQFF	TGCGCCAGCAGAATCCCCAGCAATGCGGATGAGCAGTTCTTC
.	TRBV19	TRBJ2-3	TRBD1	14	CASSIGGDRQTQYF	TGTGCCAGTAGTATAGGGGGGGACAGGCAAACGCAGTATTTT
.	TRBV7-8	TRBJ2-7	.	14	CASSPRQRTYEQYF	TGTGCCAGCAGCCCCCGACAGAGAACCTACGAGCAGTACTTC
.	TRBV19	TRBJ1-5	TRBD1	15	CASSPWGQGNQPQHF	TGTGCCAGTAGTCCCTGGGGACAGGGAAATCAGCCCCAGCATTTT
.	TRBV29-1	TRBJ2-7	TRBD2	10	CSGGGYEQYF	TGCAGCGGGGGGGGCTACGAGCAGTACTTC
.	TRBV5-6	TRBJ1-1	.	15	CASSLGAGTNTEAFF	TGTGCCAGCAGCTTGGGGGCAGGCACAAACACTGAAGCTTTCTTT
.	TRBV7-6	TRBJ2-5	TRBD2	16	CASSLSVSGVQETQYF	TGTGCCAGCAGCTTATCGGTTAGCGGGGTTCAAGAGACCCAGTACTTC